Described below is a single T cell receptor (beta chain) sequence and its context. The sample originates from a study of blood T cell repertoires in COVID-19. Overall study context: Sources were T cells, B-cell-depleted T cells, or PBMCs; the material itself was cDNA or gDNA.

Produced via immunoSEQ multiplex PCR; TCRdb's table is partial and in-frame only. The sample lists 200,000 to 250,000 clones; about 86% were seen once. This clonotype originated in a woman between 45 and 60 years old with COVID-19, enrolled during active disease. Sequences were obtained from peripheral blood.

The CDR3 sequence is CASQEGQGYEQYF. The CDR3 DNA follows: TGTGCCAGCCAAGAAGGGCAGGGCTACGAGCAGTACTTC. The V and J genes are TRBV6-5 and TRBJ2-7, with a weak D call TRBD1 (5 bases). Deletions cut 8 bases from V and 3 bases from J, with 14 bases between. In germline, CDR1 is MNHEY, CDR2 SVGAGI. This CDR3 spans 13 amino acids.